The 29 T cell receptor beta chains below all came from one sample that was sequenced in a study of T cells in Graves' hyperthyroidism and ophthalmopathy. Regions amplified from RNA transcripts were the TCR beta CDR3 regions. The HTBI primer set was used in a first-round RT-PCR of the TCR CDR3. TCRdb re-called the multiplex PCR reads with MiXCR, one entry per CDR3 protein. The sample includes hundreds of thousands of distinct CDR3 sequences, around 15% of them seen just once. The sample was blood. The receptors were gathered from a woman aged 18-29 years with Graves' hyperthyroidism.

There are many counts of this clonotype. V gene TRBV27 combines with J gene TRBJ2-2; 8 bases line up with TRBD2. CDR1 and CDR2 from the germline V gene are MNHEY and SMNVEV (reference sequence). With 5 bases clipped from V and 4 bases from J, the junction kept 9 bases outside the gene matches. This CDR3 comprises 16 residues. CDR3 in amino acids: CASSLWAGGLTGELFF. In DNA form, the CDR3 reads TGTGCCAGCAGTCTCTGGGCGGGAGGCCTCACCGGGGAGCTGTTTTTT.

This chain uses TRBV29-1 with TRBJ2-3; the D is unclear. Germline V CDR1 and CDR2: SQVTM, ANQGSEA. This CDR3 comprises 12 residues. With 8 bases removed from V and 0 bases from J, the gap between germline ends came to 9 bases. The CDR3 protein is CSSDGSTDTQYF. The CDR3 nucleotides read TGCAGCAGTGACGGAAGCACAGATACGCAGTATTTT.

This clonotype turned up a few times. The rearrangement links TRBV7-2 to TRBJ1-2; 11 nucleotides line up with TRBD1. V shed 5 bases, J shed 4 bases, and the junction held 6 bases outside the gene matches. This CDR3 contains 15 residues. The germline V gene encodes CDR1 SGHTA and CDR2 FQGNSA. The CDR3 loop reads CASSPGQGAVYGYTF. The CDR3 DNA reads TGTGCCAGCAGCCCAGGACAGGGGGCGGTCTATGGCTACACCTTC.

In its sample, this clonotype was seen a few times. V gene TRBV12-3 or TRBV12-4 combines with J gene TRBJ1-2; TRBD1 matches at 7 bases. V was pared by 7 bases and J by 9 bases, with 5 bases of the junction left unmatched. The length of the CDR3 is 11 residues. The CDR3 here is CASTQGGSYTF. The CDR3 DNA reads TGTGCCAGCACCCAGGGGGGAAGCTACACCTTC.

The V gene is TRBV6-2 or TRBV6-3, the J gene TRBJ1-2, with D unresolved. The length of the CDR3 is 12 residues. Germline CDR1 MNHEY, CDR2 SVGEGT. V gave up 2 bases and J gave up 7 bases, with 8 bases separating them. The CDR3 DNA is TGTGCCAGCAGTTACCCGGAGCCTGGCTACACCTTC. The encoded protein is CASSYPEPGYTF.

The CDR3 region is CSARDLSHTEAFF. The CDR3 nucleotides are TGCAGTGCTAGAGATCTTTCTCACACTGAAGCTTTCTTT. The J gene is TRBJ1-1, the V gene TRBV20-1; D is unresolved. CDR3 length: 13 residues. Germline lookup yields CDR1 DFQATT and CDR2 SNEGSKA (reference sequence). Trimming took off 0 bases at V and 3 bases at J, with 8 bases between the two ends.

Comments on this clonotype: Mismatch with germline at one junction end may stem from a read error. CDR3 residues: CASSYQPNGYTF. The CDR3 nucleotides are TGCGCCAGCAGTTACCAACCGAATGGCTACACCTTC. The rearrangement links TRBV6-2 or TRBV6-3 to TRBJ1-2; D remains ambiguous. CDR3 size: 12 residues. CDR1 and CDR2 from the germline V gene are MNHEY and SVGEGT.

This clonotype has just a few counts. The V and J genes are TRBV7-9 and TRBJ2-1, with TRBD2 matching over 7 bases. V was clipped by 1 base and J by 10 bases; unmatched bases: 13. Per the germline V gene, CDR1 is SEHNR and CDR2 is FQNEAQ (reference sequence). This CDR3 contains 16 residues. In nucleotides, the CDR3 is TGTGCCAGCAGCTTAGGGGACTATACGATGGATACCGAGCAGTTCTTC. It translates to CASSLGDYTMDTEQFF. The full variable domain, in which reference TRBV7-9 and TRBJ2-1 provide the parts outside the CDR3, is DTGVSQNPRHKITKRGQNVTFRCDPISEHNRLYWYRQTLGQGPEFLTYFQNEAQLEKSRLLSDRFSAERPKGSFSTLEIQRTEQGDSAMYLCASSLGDYTMDTEQFFGPGTRLTVL.

The rearrangement uses TRBV12-3 or TRBV12-4 and TRBJ2-3; the match to TRBD2 covers 11 bases. The CDR3 loop spans 16 amino acids. The J segment lost 5 bases and the V segment lost 6 bases, leaving 10 bases of the junction unmatched. CDR3 sequence (DNA): TGTGCCAGCAGCCCCACACTAGCGGGAGAAGTAGATACGCAGTATTTT. It translates to CASSPTLAGEVDTQYF.

This clonotype occurred many times. V is TRBV2 and J is TRBJ2-7; 11 nucleotides align to TRBD2. The CDR3 runs to 15 residues. V dropped 5 bases and J dropped 2; count of bases not matched to a gene: 5. The germline V gene encodes CDR1 SNHLY and CDR2 FYNNEI. CDR3 protein: CASSTGTSGTYEQYF. In DNA, the CDR3 is TGTGCCAGCAGTACCGGGACTAGCGGCACCTACGAGCAGTACTTC.

This sequence joins TRBV20-1 and TRBJ2-5; 9 nucleotides align to TRBD2. The trim removed 5 bases at V and 4 bases at J, leaving 11 bases unmatched. Germline V gives CDR1 DFQATT, CDR2 SNEGSKA (reference sequence). The CDR3 covers 15 residues. This CDR3 reads CSAEILAGLGETQYF. CDR3 coding DNA: TGCAGTGCTGAAATCCTAGCGGGACTAGGAGAGACCCAGTACTTC.

This clonotype showed up many times. V and J are TRBV20-1 and TRBJ2-3; tentative D call: TRBD1 (6 bases). Germline V gene lookup returns CDR1 DFQATT and CDR2 SNEGSKA (reference sequence). The length of the CDR3 is 14 residues. V lost 6 bases to trimming and J lost 3 bases, with 16 bases between them. The CDR3 protein is CSAHPRTVTDTQYF. In DNA, the CDR3 is TGCAGTGCCCACCCCCGGACAGTAACAGATACGCAGTATTTT.

The chain carries TRBV4-2 and TRBJ2-7; TRBD2 matches 7 bases. The CDR3 length is 17 residues. V was clipped by 1 base and J by 1 base; unmatched bases: 10. Germline V CDR1 and CDR2: LGHNA, YNFKEQ. CDR3 amino acids: CASSQVGLADYSYEQYF. CDR3 nucleotides: TGTGCCAGCAGCCAAGTGGGGCTAGCGGACTATTCCTACGAGCAGTACTTC.

In its sample, this clonotype was seen many times. The gene calls are TRBV20-1 and TRBJ2-4; no reliable D call. There are 16 residues in the CDR3. V lost 0 bases and J 0 bases, leaving 12 bases between the germline ends. CDR1 and CDR2 (germline): DFQATT, SNEGSKA (reference sequence). The CDR3 loop reads CSARDLEGRAKNIQYF. The DNA of the CDR3 is TGCAGTGCTAGAGATCTGGAAGGACGAGCCAAAAACATTCAGTACTTC.

The chain couples TRBV19 to TRBJ1-1; D gene ambiguous. This CDR3 spans 15 amino acids. Germline loops: CDR1 LNHDA, CDR2 SQIVND (reference sequence). Trimming cost V 1 base and J 1 base, with 10 bases left between them. The CDR3 region is CASSIGPFPNTEAFF. DNA for the CDR3: TGTGCCAGTAGTATAGGCCCGTTCCCGAACACTGAAGCTTTCTTT.

This clonotype was recorded at least ten times. The V and J genes are TRBV27 and TRBJ1-2; 10 bases fit TRBD1. Looked up from germline, CDR1 is MNHEY and CDR2 is SMNVEV (reference sequence). This CDR3 region has 18 residues. The ends lost 5 bases at V and 4 bases at J; junction bases unmatched: 16. For the CDR3, the DNA is TGTGCCAGCAGTAATTTGAATGGACAGGGGGTCAGTAGCTATGGCTACACCTTC. As protein: CASSNLNGQGVSSYGYTF.

There are many counts of this clonotype. V gene TRBV7-8 combines with J gene TRBJ1-5, with 10 bases fitting TRBD1. There are 15 residues in the CDR3. The V gene's germline CDR1 is SGHVS and CDR2 FQNEAQ. V lost 5 bases to trimming and J lost 1 base; unmatched junction nucleotides: 2. The CDR3 bases are TGTGCCAGCAGCAAGACAGGGGGCAGCAATCAGCCCCAGCATTTT. Translated, it gives CASSKTGGSNQPQHF.

This clonotype has just a few counts. The V and J genes are TRBV10-3 and TRBJ1-5; D is ambiguous. The CDR3 contains 16 residues. CDR1 is ENHRY and CDR2 is SYGVKD in the germline V gene. V was pared by 0 bases and J by 7 bases, with 16 bases between. CDR3 protein: CAISESTSGGGQPQHF. The DNA of the CDR3 is TGTGCCATCAGTGAGTCGACTAGTGGAGGAGGACAGCCCCAGCATTTT.

To note about this clonotype: One base away lies a much larger clone, so this may be a sequencing read error. The chain couples TRBV2 to TRBJ2-1; perhaps D is TRBD1 or TRBD2 (5 bases each). V shed 6 bases and J shed 5 bases, with 20 bases lying between them. CDR3 size: 16 residues. Germline V lookup: CDR1 SNHLY, CDR2 FYNNEI. CDR3 nucleotide sequence: TGTGCCAGCAGCTTAGAGGGGACCGGCCAGCACAATGAGCAGTTCTTC. Residues: CASSLEGTGQHNEQFF.

This clonotype was counted ten times or more. This chain connects TRBV7-3 to TRBJ2-7; 7 nucleotides agree with TRBD2. This CDR3 contains 13 residues. CDR1 and CDR2 (germline): SGHTA, FQGTGA. The J segment lost 9 bases and the V segment lost 5 bases, leaving 10 bases of the junction unmatched. This CDR3 reads CASSPLAGSGQYF. The CDR3 DNA reads as TGTGCCAGCAGCCCCTTAGCGGGTTCGGGGCAGTACTTC.

This clonotype has at least ten counts. Written as DNA, the CDR3 is TGTGCCTGGAGCCGGGGGGACTCCTACGAGCAGTACTTC. Protein product: CAWSRGDSYEQYF. The chain combines TRBV30 with TRBJ2-7; 7 positions agree with TRBD2. J lost 0 bases, V lost 3 bases, and 2 bases had no gene match. CDR1 and CDR2 (germline): GTSNPN, SVGIG (reference sequence). The CDR3 covers 13 residues.

This clonotype was observed a few times. The chain recombines TRBV9 with TRBJ2-2; 12 bases match TRBD2. V trimming: 4 bases; J trimming: 7 bases; junction bases outside the gene matches: 11. Germline V gene data show CDR1 as SGDLS and CDR2 as YYNGEE. The length of the CDR3 is 17 residues. Written as DNA, the CDR3 is TGTGCCAGCAGCCCCGACCTAGCGGGGGGGCTTAACGGGGAGCTGTTTTTT. Its translation is CASSPDLAGGLNGELFF.

Note on this clonotype: This may be a read error, as it is one base from a much larger clone. This chain connects TRBV29-1 to TRBJ2-7; D gene uncertain. The germline V and J ends were trimmed by 2 bases and 4 bases, with 3 bases remaining between them. Germline CDR1 reads SQVTM; CDR2 reads ANQGSEA. This CDR3 has 10 amino acids. The CDR3 loop is CSVEWYEQYF. CDR3 nucleotides: TGCAGCGTTGAATGGTACGAGCAGTACTTC.

This chain joins TRBV4-1 and TRBJ1-3; D is ambiguous. Trimming pared 1 base from V and 0 bases from J, leaving 7 bases between. Germline V gene lookup returns CDR1 MGHRA and CDR2 YSYEKL. The CDR3 is 15 residues long. The CDR3, as DNA: TGCGCCAGCAGCCAAGCTTTAACCTCTGGAAACACCATATATTTT. This encodes CASSQALTSGNTIYF.

The sample holds many counts of this clonotype. The genes are TRBV14 and TRBJ2-4, with D uncertain. Germline CDR1 SGHDN, CDR2 FVKESK. The V gene lost 1 base and the J gene lost 7 bases, with 20 bases spanning the gap. This CDR3 comprises 17 residues. CDR3 loop: CASSQGRSVFRPNIQYF. The CDR3 coding sequence is TGTGCCAGCAGCCAAGGAAGGTCGGTCTTCCGCCCGAACATTCAGTACTTC.

This clonotype was detected ten times or more. V gene TRBV20-1 combines with J gene TRBJ2-7; tentative D call: TRBD2 (5 bases). The CDR3 runs to 16 residues. Germline-derived CDR1 and CDR2 are DFQATT and SNEGSKA (reference sequence). Between the trimmed V and J ends, which lost 2 bases and 1 base, there was a span of 18 bases. The CDR3 bases are TGCAGTGCTAGACGGGTGGGCCCGGGATATTCCTACGAGCAGTACTTC. This encodes CSARRVGPGYSYEQYF.

This clonotype appeared a few times. The chain has TRBV7-9 and TRBJ2-7, with D tentatively TRBD1 (5 bases). V lost 5 bases and J 2 bases, leaving 7 bases between the germline ends. The CDR3 has 12 residues. Germline assignment: CDR1 SEHNR and CDR2 FQNEAQ (reference sequence). CDR3 DNA: TGTGCCAGCAGCCAGACAGCCTACGAGCAGTACTTC. Protein sequence: CASSQTAYEQYF. The full variable domain, with the rest looked up from reference TRBV7-9 and TRBJ2-7, is DTGVSQNPRHKITKRGQNVTFRCDPISEHNRLYWYRQTLGQGPEFLTYFQNEAQLEKSRLLSDRFSAERPKGSFSTLEIQRTEQGDSAMYLCASSQTAYEQYFGPGTRLTVT.

The CDR3 loop reads CASSERGTGANVLTF. The CDR3 region has the DNA TGTGCCAGCAGTGAGCGGGGAACCGGGGCCAACGTCCTGACTTTC. The J gene is TRBJ2-6, the V gene TRBV12-3 or TRBV12-4, with 7 bases that match TRBD2. Trimming removed 5 bases from V and 4 bases from J; junction bases left unmatched: 5. The CDR3 sequence is 15 residues long.

This clonotype was counted many times. The chain links TRBV11-2 to TRBJ2-5; D not certain. The germline CDR1 and CDR2 sequences are SGHAT and FQNNGV. The CDR3 loop spans 14 amino acids. Trimming removed 4 bases from V and 2 bases from J, with 11 bases in between. This CDR3 is CASSYPIRQETQYF. DNA for the CDR3: TGTGCCAGCAGCTACCCCATTCGGCAAGAGACCCAGTACTTC.